These T cell receptor beta chains were read from a single sample in a study of response to subunit inactivated influenza vaccine. TCRdb independently ran MiXCR on the RT-PCR reads; one entry per CDR3 protein. The data show about 700,000 distinct CDR3 sequences, less than 15% seen once. The material sequenced was PBMCs from blood, taken less than 15 days before vaccination. The receptors were gathered from a man aged 45 to 65 who received an inactivated influenza vaccine. Each CDR3 is given with its conserved first and last residue. D genes are given only for firm matches. Expanded clones are given a class, and other clones once, few, many or no size at all.

CDR3aa | CDR3nt | v_gene | d_gene | j_gene | abundance
CSASPKEAANPSYEQYF | TGCAGTGCTAGTCCCAAGGAAGCGGCCAACCCCTCCTACGAGCAGTACTTC | TRBV20-1 | NA | TRBJ2-7 | few
CASSQQAAGSEQFF | TGCGCCAGCAGCCAACAAGCTGCTGGTAGTGAGCAGTTCTTC | TRBV4-3 | NA | TRBJ2-1 | NA
CASSVQDRGRETQYF | TGTGCCAGCAGTGTACAAGACAGGGGGCGAGAGACCCAGTACTTC | TRBV6-1 | TRBD1 | TRBJ2-5 | NA
CASSLIAGGPQQGQFF | TGCGCCAGCAGCTTGATAGCGGGAGGGCCGCAGCAAGGGCAGTTCTTC | TRBV5-1 | TRBD2 | TRBJ2-1 | many
CASSDRDTEAFF | TGTGCCAGCAGTGACAGGGACACTGAAGCTTTCTTT | TRBV12-3/TRBV12-4 | TRBD1 | TRBJ1-1 | many
CASRTQGAPGTQYF | TGTGCCAGCAGGACGCAGGGGGCCCCCGGGACCCAGTACTTC | TRBV11-2 | TRBD1 | TRBJ2-5 | few
CASSSVGFSEQFF | TGCGCCAGCAGCTCGGTGGGGTTTAGTGAGCAGTTCTTC | TRBV5-1 | NA | TRBJ2-1 | NA
CAIMGAEGSSSGANVLTF | TGTGCCATCATGGGGGCAGAAGGGAGCTCCTCTGGGGCCAACGTCCTGACTTTC | TRBV10-3 | NA | TRBJ2-6 | once
CASSLEGRGHYSTDTQYF | TGTGCCAGCAGCTTGGAAGGGCGAGGACACTACAGCACAGATACGCAGTATTTT | TRBV5-6 | NA | TRBJ2-3 | few
CASSKKQGAEAFF | TGTGCCAGCTCAAAAAAACAGGGGGCTGAGGCTTTCTTT | TRBV18 | TRBD1 | TRBJ1-1 | NA
CASSSGAHQPQHF | TGTGCCAGCAGCTCAGGGGCACATCAGCCCCAGCATTTT | TRBV7-3 | NA | TRBJ1-5 | NA
CASSETMGQGIYEQYF | TGTGCCAGCAGTGAAACAATGGGACAGGGAATCTACGAGCAGTACTTC | TRBV6-1 | TRBD1 | TRBJ2-7 | few
CASSDTWLSSYNEQFF | TGTGCCAGCAGTGACACATGGTTGAGCTCCTACAATGAGCAGTTCTTC | TRBV25-1 | NA | TRBJ2-1 | NA
CAWSVMFRQGPFF | TGTGCCTGGAGTGTGATGTTTCGACAGGGTCCGTTCTTC | TRBV30 | TRBD1 | TRBJ2-1 | few
CASSEDRGFINEQFF | TGTGCCAGCAGTGAGGACAGGGGGTTTATCAATGAGCAGTTCTTC | TRBV2 | TRBD1 | TRBJ2-1 | NA
CSASRTAGTNQPQHF | TGCAGTGCTAGCAGGACAGCGGGTACGAATCAGCCCCAGCATTTT | TRBV20-1 | NA | TRBJ1-5 | NA
CASSQPRLAGGPSDTQYF | TGCGCCAGCAGCCAACCGCGTTTAGCGGGGGGGCCATCAGATACGCAGTATTTT | TRBV4-3 | TRBD2 | TRBJ2-3 | few
CASSPMGRVNGYTF | TGTGCCAGCAGCCCAATGGGACGAGTCAATGGCTACACCTTC | TRBV14 | NA | TRBJ1-2 | many
CASSSSGGAGQFF | TGTGCCAGCAGTTCCTCAGGGGGCGCAGGGCAGTTCTTC | TRBV28 | TRBD1 | TRBJ2-1 | few
CSARGAEGLNIQYF | TGCAGTGCTAGAGGAGCGGAGGGGTTAAACATTCAGTACTTC | TRBV20-1 | NA | TRBJ2-4 | NA
CASREERGSFYNEQFF | TGTGCCAGCAGGGAAGAAAGGGGCTCTTTCTACAATGAGCAGTTCTTC | TRBV12-3/TRBV12-4 | NA | TRBJ2-1 | NA
CASSFWTSGEQYF | TGTGCCAGCAGTTTCTGGACTAGTGGCGAGCAGTACTTC | TRBV27 | TRBD2 | TRBJ2-7 | NA
CASSSDSLDTQYF | TGCGCCAGCAGCTCGGACAGTCTGGATACGCAGTATTTT | TRBV5-1 | NA | TRBJ2-3 | few
CASSSTDRGSETQYF | TGTGCCAGCAGTTCAACCGACAGGGGGAGCGAGACCCAGTACTTC | TRBV28 | TRBD1 | TRBJ2-5 | many
CASSFQDPEREKLFF | TGTGCCAGCAGTTTTCAGGACCCAGAAAGGGAAAAACTGTTTTTT | TRBV28 | NA | TRBJ1-4 | few